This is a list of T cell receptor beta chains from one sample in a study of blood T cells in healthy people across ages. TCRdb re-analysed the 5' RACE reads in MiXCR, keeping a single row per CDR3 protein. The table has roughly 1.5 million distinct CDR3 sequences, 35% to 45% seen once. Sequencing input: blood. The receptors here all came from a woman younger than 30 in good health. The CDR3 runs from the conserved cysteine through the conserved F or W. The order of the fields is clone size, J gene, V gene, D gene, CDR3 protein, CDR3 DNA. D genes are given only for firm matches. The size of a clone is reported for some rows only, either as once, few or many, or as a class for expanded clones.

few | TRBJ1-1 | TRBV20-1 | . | CSARVSFSIVTEAFF | TGCAGTGCTAGAGTCTCCTTCTCGATTGTCACTGAAGCTTTCTTT
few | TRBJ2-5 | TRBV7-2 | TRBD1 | CASSLVEGAGTQYF | TGTGCCAGCAGCTTAGTCGAGGGGGCGGGGACCCAGTACTTC
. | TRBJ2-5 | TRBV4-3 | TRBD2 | CASSQVLGLAGEQYF | TGCGCCAGCAGCCAAGTCCTAGGACTAGCGGGAGAGCAGTACTTC
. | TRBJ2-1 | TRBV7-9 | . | CASSNGLFYNEQFF | TGTGCCAGCAGCAACGGACTCTTCTACAATGAGCAGTTCTTC
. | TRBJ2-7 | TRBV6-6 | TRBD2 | CASSKGLVRSYNEQYF | TGTGCCAGCAGCAAGGGACTAGTAAGGTCCTACAATGAGCAGTACTTC
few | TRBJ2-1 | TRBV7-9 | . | CASSLAQGIYNEQFF | TGTGCCAGCAGCTTAGCACAGGGAATCTACAATGAGCAGTTCTTC
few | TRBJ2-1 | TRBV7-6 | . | CASSWVVGNEQFF | TGTGCCAGCTCTTGGGTAGTTGGCAATGAGCAGTTCTTC
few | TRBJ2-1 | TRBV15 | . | CATSRPPIMKGTEQFF | TGTGCCACCAGCAGACCTCCAATAATGAAGGGGACTGAGCAGTTCTTC
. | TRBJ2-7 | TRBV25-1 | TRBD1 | CASSEDRGWAVNEQYF | TGTGCCAGCAGTGAAGACAGGGGATGGGCGGTAAATGAGCAGTACTTC
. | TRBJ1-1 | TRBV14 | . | CASSQGVFQAFF | TGTGCCAGCAGCCAAGGAGTTTTCCAAGCTTTCTTT
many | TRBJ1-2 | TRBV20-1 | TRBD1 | CSAGQGRVNYGYTF | TGCAGTGCTGGACAGGGGCGAGTTAACTATGGCTACACCTTC
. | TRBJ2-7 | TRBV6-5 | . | CASSSWGRQHNEQYF | TGTGCCAGCAGCTCTTGGGGACGGCAACACAATGAGCAGTACTTC
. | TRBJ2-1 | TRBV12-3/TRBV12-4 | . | CASSFRPGNEQFF | TGTGCCAGCAGTTTTAGGCCAGGCAATGAGCAGTTCTTC
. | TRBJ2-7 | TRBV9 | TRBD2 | CASSAGTRGYEQYF | TGTGCCAGCAGCGCCGGGACTAGGGGCTACGAGCAGTACTTC
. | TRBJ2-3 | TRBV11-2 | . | CASSLDQLTRTDTQYF | TGTGCCAGCAGCTTAGATCAGTTGACACGCACAGATACGCAGTATTTT
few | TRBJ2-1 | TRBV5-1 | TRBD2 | CASSLVVAGGTYSYNEQFF | TGCGCTAGCAGCTTGGTTGTAGCGGGAGGCACCTACTCCTACAATGAGCAGTTCTTC
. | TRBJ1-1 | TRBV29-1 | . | CSVGGGWDTEAFF | TGCAGCGTCGGAGGGGGGTGGGACACTGAAGCTTTCTTT
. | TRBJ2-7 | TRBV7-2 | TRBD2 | CASSPRLAGGLYVEQYF | TGTGCCAGCAGCCCAAGACTAGCGGGGGGACTTTACGTCGAGCAGTACTTC
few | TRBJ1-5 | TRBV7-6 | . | CASSYDLRQPQHF | TGTGCCAGCAGCTACGACCTGCGGCAGCCCCAGCATTTT
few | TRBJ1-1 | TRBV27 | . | CASSYSSRVTEAFF | TGTGCCAGCAGTTACAGTTCTAGGGTAACTGAAGCTTTCTTT
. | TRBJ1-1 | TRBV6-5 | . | CASREDRRGNTEAFF | TGTGCCAGCAGGGAGGACCGCCGAGGGAACACTGAAGCTTTCTTT
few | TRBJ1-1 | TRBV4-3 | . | CASSQDHGVEAFF | TGCGCCAGCAGCCAAGATCATGGGGTTGAAGCTTTCTTT
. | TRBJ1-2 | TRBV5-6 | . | CASSGGRTRYGYTF | TGTGCCAGCAGCGGGGGCCGGACAAGATATGGCTACACCTTC
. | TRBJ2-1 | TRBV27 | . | CANSLRDLREQFF | TGTGCCAACAGTCTTAGGGACCTTAGGGAGCAGTTCTTC
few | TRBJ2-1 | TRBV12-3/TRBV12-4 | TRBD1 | CASRTGEAYNEQFF | TGTGCCAGCAGGACAGGGGAGGCCTACAATGAGCAGTTCTTC
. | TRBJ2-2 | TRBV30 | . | CAWTKNTGELFF | TGTGCCTGGACTAAGAACACCGGGGAGCTGTTTTTT
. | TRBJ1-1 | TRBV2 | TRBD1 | CASQDRGRKAFF | TGTGCCAGCCAGGACAGGGGGCGAAAAGCTTTCTTT
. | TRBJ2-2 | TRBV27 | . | CASSLWAGSNTGELFF | TGTGCCAGCAGTTTATGGGCGGGATCAAACACCGGGGAGCTGTTTTTT
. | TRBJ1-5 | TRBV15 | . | CATSRDPGEPQHF | TGTGCCACCAGCAGGGATCCGGGGGAGCCCCAGCATTTT
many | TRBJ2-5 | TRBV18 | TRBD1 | CASSPGQGETQYF | TGTGCCAGCTCACCCGGACAGGGAGAGACCCAGTACTTC
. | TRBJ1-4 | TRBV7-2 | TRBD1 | CASSPDRGSGKLFF | TGTGCCAGCAGCCCGGACAGGGGGTCGGGAAAACTGTTTTTT
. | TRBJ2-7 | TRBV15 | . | CATSRGSNSYEQYF | TGTGCCACCAGCAGAGGTTCCAACTCCTACGAGCAGTACTTC
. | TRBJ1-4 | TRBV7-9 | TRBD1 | CASGTANEKLFF | TGTGCCAGCGGGACAGCAAATGAAAAACTGTTTTTT
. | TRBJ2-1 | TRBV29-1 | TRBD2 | CSVLSGGPGEQFF | TGCAGCGTTCTATCGGGAGGGCCGGGTGAGCAGTTCTTC
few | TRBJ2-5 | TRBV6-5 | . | CASSYFQGDQETQYF | TGTGCCAGCAGTTATTTCCAGGGAGATCAAGAGACCCAGTACTTC
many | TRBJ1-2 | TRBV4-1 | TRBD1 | CASSQGLTGRPNSRYGYTF | TGCGCCAGCAGCCAAGGCCTGACAGGGAGGCCTAATTCCCGCTATGGCTACACCTTC